This TCR beta chain was found in a study of T-cell memory formation after mild COVID-19. Overall study: TCR clustering was largely donor specific.

About this clonotype: The antigen is not known.

Germline V CDR1 and CDR2: KGHDR, SFDVKD. This CDR3 is built from 15 residues. The trim removed 5 bases at V and 6 bases at J, leaving 9 bases unmatched. Study results and limitations: Unconfirmed was the SARS-CoV-2 specificity of second-wave clones that peaked on day 37. Among clones contracting day 15 to 85, CD4/CD8 was balanced, whereas later expanders leaned CD4+. Those CD4+ clones that contracted were mainly in CM and EM (CD8+ ones in EMRA).

Each CDR3 protein gets one entry after TCRdb re-called the 5' RACE reads with MiXCR. This repertoire shows about 560,000 distinct CDR3 sequences, approximately 15% found once; its top ten account for around 7.8%. Sequenced material: PBMCs or a T cell subset sorted from them (not recorded which). The sequence came from an adult woman who had mild COVID-19 (a few samples of this study predate the infection). Cell type and time point are not known. The chain joins TRBV24-1 to TRBJ2-7; TRBD1 aligns across 10 bases. The CDR3: CATSGGTGEVGEQYF. CDR3 nucleotides: TGTGCCACCAGTGGGGGGACAGGGGAGGTCGGCGAGCAGTACTTC.